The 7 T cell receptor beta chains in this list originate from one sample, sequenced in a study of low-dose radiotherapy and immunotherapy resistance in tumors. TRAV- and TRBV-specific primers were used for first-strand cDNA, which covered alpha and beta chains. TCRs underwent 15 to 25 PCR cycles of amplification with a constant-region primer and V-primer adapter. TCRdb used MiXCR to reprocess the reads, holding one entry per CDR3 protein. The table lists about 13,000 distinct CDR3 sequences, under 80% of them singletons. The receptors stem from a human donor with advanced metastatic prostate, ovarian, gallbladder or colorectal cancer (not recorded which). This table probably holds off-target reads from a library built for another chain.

Here the CDR3 DNA reads TGCAGCGTTGATAGTGGGGATCCGGAGCAGTACTTC. It codes for CSVDSGDPEQYF. The rearrangement uses TRBV29-1 and TRBJ2-7; no clear D gene. The CDR3 length is 12 residues. V was clipped by 3 bases and J by 7 bases, with 13 bases between them. Germline V CDR1 and CDR2: SQVTM, ANQGSEA.

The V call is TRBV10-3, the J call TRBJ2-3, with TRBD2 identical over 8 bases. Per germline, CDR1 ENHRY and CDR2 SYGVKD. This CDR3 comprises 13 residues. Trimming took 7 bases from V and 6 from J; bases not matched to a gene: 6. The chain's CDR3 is CAINRGGRDTQYF. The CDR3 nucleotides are TGTGCCATCAATCGGGGGGGGCGGGATACGCAGTATTTT.

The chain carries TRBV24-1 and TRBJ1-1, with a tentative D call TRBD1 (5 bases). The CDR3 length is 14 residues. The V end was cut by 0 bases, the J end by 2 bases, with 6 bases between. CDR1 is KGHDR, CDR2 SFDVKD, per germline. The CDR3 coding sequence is TGTGCCACCAGTGATTTGGGACAAAACACTGAAGCTTTCTTT. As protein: CATSDLGQNTEAFF.

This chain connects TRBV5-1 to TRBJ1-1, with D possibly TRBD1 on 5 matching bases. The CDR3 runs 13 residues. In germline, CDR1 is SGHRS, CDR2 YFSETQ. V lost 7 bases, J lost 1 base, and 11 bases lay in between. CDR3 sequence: CASLGPSNTEAFF. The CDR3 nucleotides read TGCGCCAGCTTGGGGCCCTCGAACACTGAAGCTTTCTTT.

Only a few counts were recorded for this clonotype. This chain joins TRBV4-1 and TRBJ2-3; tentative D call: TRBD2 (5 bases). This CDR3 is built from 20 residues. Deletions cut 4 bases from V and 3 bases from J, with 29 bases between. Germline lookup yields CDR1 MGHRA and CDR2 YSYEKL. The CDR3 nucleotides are TGCGCCAGCAGCCGGTCGGTAGGGTATCGGGGTAGCGAGGTTACAGATACGCAGTATTTT. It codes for CASSRSVGYRGSEVTDTQYF.

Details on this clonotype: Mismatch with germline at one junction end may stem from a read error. CDR3 DNA: TGTGCCAGCAGCTCAGTGGAGAACACTGAAGCTTTCTTT. This translates into CASSSVENTEAFF. The chain couples TRBV5-3 to TRBJ1-1; D uncertain. TRBV5-3 counts as an open reading frame of uncertain function. The CDR3 covers 13 residues.

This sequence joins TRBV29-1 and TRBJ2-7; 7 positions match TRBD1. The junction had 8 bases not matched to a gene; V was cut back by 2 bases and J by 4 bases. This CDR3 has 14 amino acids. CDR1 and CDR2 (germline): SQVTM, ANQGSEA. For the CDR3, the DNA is TGCAGCGTTGAAACCGGGACAGAAACTTACGAGCAGTACTTC. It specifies CSVETGTETYEQYF.